These 3 T cell receptor beta chains were all obtained from the same sample, sequenced in a study of early stage breast cancer tumors. Some clones are missing from TCRdb's copy, which holds only in-frame ones; the method was immunoSEQ multiplex PCR. The table has under 45,000 clones, 70% to 80% seen once; the top ten hold approximately 7.1%. Material: blood. All receptors derive from a person aged 45 to 60 with breast cancer.

The V call is TRBV6-5, the J call TRBJ2-3, with TRBD2 identical over 11 bases. Trimming took 8 bases from V and 7 from J; bases not matched to a gene: 14. CDR3 length equals 16 residues. CDR1 and CDR2 (germline): MNHEY, SVGAGI. CDR3 sequence reads: CASRSTSGIFVHTQYF. For the CDR3, the DNA is TGTGCCAGCCGTTCGACTAGCGGGATATTCGTACATACGCAGTATTTT.

This clone showed up just once. This chain uses TRBV5-1 with TRBJ1-4; TRBD1 might be the D (5 bases). Trimming removed 0 bases at V and 8 bases at J, with 14 bases between. The CDR3 covers 15 residues. Germline values: CDR1 SGHRS, CDR2 YFSETQ. The CDR3 bases are TGCGCCAGCAGCTTGGCCGGGCAGGGAGGGGAAAAACTGTTTTTT. Translation: CASSLAGQGGEKLFF. The full variable domain, its missing parts supplied by reference TRBV5-1 and TRBJ1-4, is KAGVTQTPRYLIKTRGQQVTLSCSPISGHRSVSWYQQTPGQGLQFLFEYFSETQRNKGNFPGRFSGRQFSNSRSEMNVSTLELGDSALYLCASSLAGQGGEKLFFGSGTQLSVL.

The J gene is TRBJ2-7, the V gene TRBV5-1; TRBD2 might be the D (5 bases). This CDR3 spans 13 amino acids. Trimming took 1 base from V and 6 from J, leaving 11 bases between them. Germline V gene lookup returns CDR1 SGHRS and CDR2 YFSETQ. In DNA form, the CDR3 reads TGCGCCAGCAGCTTGCAGGCGGGTAGCGAGCAGTACGTC. Amino acid sequence: CASSLQAGSEQYV.